A selection of T cell receptor beta chains follows, all from one sample in a study of shared T cell receptors in the human thymus. Sequencing was performed with immunoSEQ multiplex PCR; in TCRdb, only in-frame clones are kept and a portion is missing. The sample has 600,000 or so clones, around 87% seen once. These data are also associated with another study on human thymus T cells.

Sequenced sample: thymocytes. Receptors originate from a boy under two years old with a congenital heart defect. Each CDR3 is given with its conserved first and last residue. The D gene is left open where the match is weak. Only some rows state a clone size, as once, few, many or a class for expanded clones.

TRBD1	TRBV4-1	TRBJ1-2	-	CASSPLRAGDRQNYGYTF	TGCGCCAGCAGCCCCTTACGGGCTGGGGACAGGCAGAACTATGGCTACACCTTC
TRBD1	TRBV5-6	TRBJ2-1	-	CASTLSGGRAIYNEQFF	TGTGCCAGCACCCTTTCAGGGGGCAGGGCGATCTACAATGAGCAGTTCTTC
TRBD2	TRBV5-4	TRBJ2-5	-	CASSLGGGLAGGVETQYF	TGTGCCAGCAGCTTGGGGGGCGGGCTAGCGGGAGGGGTGGAGACCCAGTACTTC
-	TRBV5-6	TRBJ1-1	once	CASSLIRLTRNTEAFF	TGTGCCAGCAGCTTGATACGTTTGACAAGGAACACTGAAGCTTTCTTT
TRBD1	TRBV5-1	TRBJ1-1	-	CASSLERRGTGPGTEAFF	TGCGCCAGCAGCTTGGAGCGTAGGGGGACAGGGCCGGGGACTGAAGCTTTCTTT
-	TRBV12-1	TRBJ1-4	-	CASSFGGHGPTNEKLFF	TGTGCCAGCAGCTTTGGGGGACATGGGCCAACTAATGAAAAACTGTTTTTT
-	TRBV4-2	TRBJ1-3	few	CASSLDNPGNTIYF	TGTGCCAGCAGCCTGGACAATCCTGGAAACACCATATATTTT
TRBD2	TRBV6-1	TRBJ2-5	-	CASSAHPGLAEETQYF	TGTGCCAGCAGTGCCCACCCGGGACTAGCGGAAGAGACCCAGTACTTC
-	TRBV28	TRBJ2-4	-	CASGPLAKNIQYF	TGTGCCAGCGGGCCCCTAGCCAAAAACATTCAGTACTTC
-	TRBV15	TRBJ2-2	-	CATSREGYVANTGELFF	TGTGCCACCAGCAGGGAGGGATACGTTGCGAACACCGGGGAGCTGTTTTTT
TRBD1	TRBV27	TRBJ1-1	-	CASSSMDRGKDEAFF	TGTGCCAGCAGCTCCATGGACAGGGGAAAGGATGAAGCTTTCTTT
TRBD1	TRBV28	TRBJ2-7	-	CASRSGTGRVEQYF	TGTGCCAGCAGGTCCGGGACAGGGAGGGTGGAGCAGTACTTC
TRBD1	TRBV15	TRBJ2-2	-	CATSREEVTDRDQDCRGTGELFF	TGTGCCACCAGCAGAGAGGAGGTCACGGACAGGGACCAGGATTGTAGGGGCACCGGGGAGCTGTTTTTT
-	TRBV4-1	TRBJ1-4	few	CASSQDTTVKRPNEKLFF	TGCGCCAGCAGCCAAGATACGACAGTTAAAAGGCCTAATGAAAAACTGTTTTTT
TRBD1	TRBV7-2	TRBJ2-7	once	CASSSRPGGLQSYEQYF	TGTGCCAGCAGCTCCCGGCCAGGGGGCCTCCAATCCTACGAGCAGTACTTC
TRBD1	TRBV4-3	TRBJ2-7	-	CASSQEWAQGAFFDEQYF	TGCGCCAGCAGCCAAGAGTGGGCTCAGGGGGCTTTTTTCGACGAGCAGTACTTC
TRBD1	TRBV28	TRBJ1-1	-	CASTVLPRGALNTEAFF	TGTGCCAGCACCGTCCTACCCAGGGGGGCCCTGAACACTGAAGCTTTCTTT
-	TRBV11-2	TRBJ2-5	-	CASSSEGSEETQYF	TGTGCCAGCAGTTCTGAGGGATCCGAAGAGACCCAGTACTTC
TRBD1	TRBV27	TRBJ2-7	-	CASSSSGTGSRGQYF	TGTGCCAGCAGTTCCTCCGGGACAGGGAGTCGAGGGCAGTACTTC